This T cell receptor (beta chain) was retrieved from a study of T cells in Graves' hyperthyroidism and ophthalmopathy. Study overall: At the time of initial diagnosis and before any treatment, peripheral blood was collected. Study-level points and caveats: Blood held most thyroid clonotypes expanded above 0.001 frequency.

V was clipped by 7 bases and J by 3 bases; unmatched bases: 20. Germline assignment: CDR1 SNHLY and CDR2 FYNNEI. The CDR3 spans 18 residues. This clonotype was seen repeatedly, ten times or more. Its antigen is not identified. RNA transcripts gave rise to amplified TCR beta CDR3 regions. HTBI primers drove first-round RT-PCR of the TCR CDR3. MiXCR was run by TCRdb on the multiplex PCR reads, yielding one entry per CDR3 protein. This sample has 650,000 to 750,000 distinct CDR3 sequences, with 14% found just once. Sequenced material: blood. The chain has TRBV2 and TRBJ2-7; TRBD2 agrees at 8 bases. The receptor comes from a woman aged 18-29 years with Graves' hyperthyroidism. CDR3 DNA: TGTGCCAGCACACCCAAATTACTAGCGGCGGGAGTAGGCTACGAGCAGTACTTC. Amino acid sequence: CASTPKLLAAGVGYEQYF.